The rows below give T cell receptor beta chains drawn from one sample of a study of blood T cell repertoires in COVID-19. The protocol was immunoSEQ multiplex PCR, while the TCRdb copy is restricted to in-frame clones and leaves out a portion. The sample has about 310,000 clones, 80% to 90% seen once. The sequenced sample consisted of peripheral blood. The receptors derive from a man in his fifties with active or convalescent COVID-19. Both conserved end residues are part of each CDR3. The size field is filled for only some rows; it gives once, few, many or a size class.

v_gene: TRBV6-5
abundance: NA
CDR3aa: CASSSGYNTEAFF

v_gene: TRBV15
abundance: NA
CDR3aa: CATSADSRGTDTQYF

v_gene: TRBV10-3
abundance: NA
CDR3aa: CAIAGRRETQYF

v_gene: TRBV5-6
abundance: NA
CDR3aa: CASSLYSHSDYGYTF

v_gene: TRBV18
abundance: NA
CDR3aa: CASSSQGLETQYF

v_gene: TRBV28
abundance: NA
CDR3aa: CASSLGYGYYGYTF

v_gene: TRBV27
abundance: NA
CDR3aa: CASSGRVFIYEQYF

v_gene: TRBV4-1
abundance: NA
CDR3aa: CASSQDRGNQPQHF

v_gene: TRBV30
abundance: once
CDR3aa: CAWDRGPETQYF

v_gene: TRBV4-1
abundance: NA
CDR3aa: CASSQGQGQPQHF

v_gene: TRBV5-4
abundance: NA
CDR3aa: CASSRTGDVETQYF

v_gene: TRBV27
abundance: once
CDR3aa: CASSQRQGGETQYF

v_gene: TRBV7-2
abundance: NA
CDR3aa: CASKPGGTDTQYF

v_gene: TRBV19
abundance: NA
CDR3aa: CASSRTSGGWETQYF

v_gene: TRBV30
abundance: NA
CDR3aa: CAWSRGDQPQHF

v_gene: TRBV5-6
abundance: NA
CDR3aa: CASSLARRGSYEQYF

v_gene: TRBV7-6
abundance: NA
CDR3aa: CASSLGGQLGYTF

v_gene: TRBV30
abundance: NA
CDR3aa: CAWGAGGEETQYF

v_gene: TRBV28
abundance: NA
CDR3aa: CASTEGGARSGELFF

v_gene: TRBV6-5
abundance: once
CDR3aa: CASRPTGSTGELFF

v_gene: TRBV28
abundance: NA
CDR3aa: CASSRILAAQETQYF

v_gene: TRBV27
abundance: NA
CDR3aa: CASSRRGRGEEKLFF

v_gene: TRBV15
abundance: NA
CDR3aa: CATSSLDRTGETQYF

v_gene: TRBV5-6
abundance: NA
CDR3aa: CASSSLVETNYGYTF

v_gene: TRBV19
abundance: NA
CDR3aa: CASRPTGAGSNQPQHF

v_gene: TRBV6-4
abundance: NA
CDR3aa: CASSEMGTSTDTQYF

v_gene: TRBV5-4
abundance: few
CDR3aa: CASRSLAANLNEQFF

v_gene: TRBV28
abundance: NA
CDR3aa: CASNRLAATYNEQFF

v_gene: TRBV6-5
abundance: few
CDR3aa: CASRKGVMNTEAFF

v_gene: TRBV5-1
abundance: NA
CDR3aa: CASSLDAGGAHEQYF

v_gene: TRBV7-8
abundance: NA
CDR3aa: CASSSALAGRAYEQYF

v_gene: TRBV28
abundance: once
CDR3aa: CASKRTGRAFF

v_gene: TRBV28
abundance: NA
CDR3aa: CASSRGSTDTQYF

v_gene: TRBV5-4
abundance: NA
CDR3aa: CASSTGQGLGEQYF

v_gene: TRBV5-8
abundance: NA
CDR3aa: CASSRGASGGQETQYF

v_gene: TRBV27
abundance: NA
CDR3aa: CASSSIAGGDEQYF

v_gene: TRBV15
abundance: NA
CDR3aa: CATSGGTPLVYSNQPQHF

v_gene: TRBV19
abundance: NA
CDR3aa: CASSIAPPGQGAVEQYF

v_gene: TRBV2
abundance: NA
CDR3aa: CASSAQGTYNEQFF

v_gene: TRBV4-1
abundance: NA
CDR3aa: CASSRFQWGSSSQNEKLFF

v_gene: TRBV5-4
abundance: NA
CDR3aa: CASSRLDRDQETQYF